The next 18 T cell receptor beta chains were all read from a single sample in a study of identical twins (dated by TCRdb to 2016 to 2017). The library was obtained by 5' RACE. The run used an Illumina HiSeq 2000. TCRdb applied fastp at Q25 and MiXCR to the public reads, then kept only in-frame beta chains. Rows are combined by CDR3 protein, so each entry shows the most common genes and DNA. The sample table holds around 300,000 distinct CDR3 sequences, of which more than 6.5% were seen once. The top ten clonotypes cover less than 2.5% of the sample. This sample also belongs to another study, concerning yellow fever vaccine responses in identical twins.

Specimen: memory (CD45RO+) T cells sorted from blood. The cell subset or site label of this sample denotes: CD45RO+ enriched T cells. These receptors all stem from a woman between 18 and 30 years old in good health.

This clonotype was detected ten times or more. V usage is TRBV6-5 and J usage is TRBJ2-7, with D hard to call. Trimming took 4 bases from V and 1 from J, leaving 8 bases between them. This CDR3 is built from 13 residues. In germline, CDR1 is MNHEY, CDR2 SVGAGI. For the CDR3, the DNA is TGTGCCAGCAGTTTTCCAGGATCCTACGAGCAGTACTTC. Amino acids: CASSFPGSYEQYF.

This clonotype has a handful of counts. This chain connects TRBV6-1 to TRBJ1-4; D gene uncertain. The CDR3 is 16 amino acids. Trimming stripped 7 bases from V and 3 bases from J, with 18 bases between. CDR1 is MNHNS and CDR2 is SASEGT in the germline V gene. For the CDR3, the DNA is TGTGCCAGCAAATCAGTCCCTAGGCTGGCTAATGAAAAACTGTTTTTT. Translated, it gives CASKSVPRLANEKLFF.

The chain is built from TRBV12-5 and TRBJ1-5, with TRBD1 as a possible D gene (5 bases). The germline V gene has CDR1 LGHNT and CDR2 FRNRAP. This CDR3 is built from 16 residues. V was trimmed by 4 bases and J by 0 bases, leaving 13 bases between them. CDR3 DNA: TGTGCTAGTGGTTCGTCTCCGGGGGTTAGCAATCAGCCCCAGCATTTT. Translating it yields CASGSSPGVSNQPQHF.

This clonotype was found once. The gene calls are TRBV27 and TRBJ1-5; D not resolved. Germline-derived CDR1 and CDR2 are MNHEY and SMNVEV (reference sequence). Trimming removed 4 bases at V and 10 bases at J, with 17 bases between. The CDR3 consists of 14 residues. CDR3 bases: TGTGCCAGCAGTTCCGGACGGCCTGATCGACCCCAGCATTTT. Translated, it gives CASSSGRPDRPQHF.

This clonotype was seen a few times. V is TRBV28 and J is TRBJ1-5; no clear D gene. The CDR3 length is 13 residues. CDR1 is MDHEN, CDR2 SYDVKM, per germline. V lost 7 bases and J lost 8, with 15 bases in between. DNA for the CDR3: TGTGCCAGCAAATCACAAGGGTCGGAGCCCCAGCATTTT. It encodes CASKSQGSEPQHF.

There are a few counts of this clonotype. The chain carries TRBV28 and TRBJ1-2; D ambiguous. CDR1 and CDR2 (germline): MDHEN, SYDVKM. V dropped 7 bases and J dropped 5 bases, with 14 bases sitting between them. This CDR3 region has 13 residues. CDR3 region: CASTSGVGYGYTF. As DNA, the CDR3 is TGTGCCAGCACCAGCGGGGTTGGTTATGGCTACACCTTC.

The V gene is TRBV6-5, the J gene TRBJ1-1; no definite D call. The CDR3 contains 12 residues. The V gene's germline CDR1 is MNHEY and CDR2 SVGAGI. V lost 0 bases to trimming and J lost 11 bases, with 10 bases between them. Here the CDR3 DNA reads TGTGCCAGCAGTTACTCAGACACCCAGGCTTTCTTT. It translates to CASSYSDTQAFF.

A few counts support this clonotype. The rearrangement joins TRBV15 to TRBJ1-2; TRBD1 is a possible D gene (5 bases). V dropped 6 bases and J dropped 5 bases, with 19 bases sitting between them. Germline lookup yields CDR1 LNHNV and CDR2 YYDKDF (reference sequence). The CDR3 sequence is 15 residues long. CDR3 sequence reads: CATSPRQPGRYGYTF. The CDR3, as DNA: TGTGCCACCAGTCCGAGACAGCCAGGGCGGTATGGCTACACCTTC.

This clonotype was detected only a few times. V gene TRBV6-2 or TRBV6-3 combines with J gene TRBJ2-1; D is possibly TRBD2 (5 bases). The CDR3 is 15 amino acids. CDR1 and CDR2 from the germline V gene are MNHEY and SVGEGT. The germline V and J ends were trimmed by 11 bases and 5 bases, with 22 bases remaining between them. CDR3 loop: CAGPISGSLDNEQFF. CDR3 coding DNA: TGTGCCGGGCCGATAAGCGGCTCCCTTGACAATGAGCAGTTCTTC.

The chain combines TRBV29-1 with TRBJ2-4, with D possibly TRBD2 on 5 matching bases. The CDR3 runs to 12 residues. Germline CDR1 and CDR2: SQVTM and ANQGSEA. V was cut by 7 bases and J by 7 bases, with 14 bases left in between. CDR3 nucleotide sequence: TGCAGCGCTTCCGGGGAACTGAACATTCAGTACTTC. Translation: CSASGELNIQYF.

This sequence joins TRBV3-1 and TRBJ1-2; 8 nucleotides agree with TRBD1. Trimming cost V 1 base and J 4 bases; bases outside gene matches: 23. The CDR3 is 21 amino acids. Germline V gene sequence: CDR1 LGHDT, CDR2 YNNKEL (reference sequence). CDR3 nucleotide sequence: TGTGCCAGCAGCCAAGGGAAGGACAGGGATCCGAGGTACGGGGTCCGCTATGGCTACACCTTC. As protein: CASSQGKDRDPRYGVRYGYTF. Combining the CDR3 with reference TRBV3-1 and TRBJ1-2 gives the whole variable domain DTAVSQTPKYLVTQMGNDKSIKCEQNLGHDTMYWYKQDSKKFLKIMFSYNNKELIINETVPNRFSPKSPDKAHLNLHINSLELGDSAVYFCASSQGKDRDPRYGVRYGYTFGSGTRLTVV.

The chain is built from TRBV20-1 and TRBJ1-3; the D is unclear. Germline V gene lookup returns CDR1 DFQATT and CDR2 SNEGSKA (reference sequence). V lost 4 bases and J lost 4, with 8 bases in between. This CDR3 has 12 amino acids. The CDR3 nucleotides read TGCAGTGCTAAACTGGCCGGAAACACCATATATTTT. It specifies CSAKLAGNTIYF.

This clonotype came up many times. This chain uses TRBV7-8 with TRBJ2-1; possible D gene TRBD2, 7 bases. V lost 2 bases to trimming and J lost 6 bases, with 8 bases between them. The CDR3 length is 13 residues. CDR1 is SGHVS, CDR2 FQNEAQ, per germline. In DNA, the CDR3 is TGTGCCAGCAGCTTACGGGGGGCCAATGAGCAGTTCTTC. It translates to CASSLRGANEQFF.

This clonotype was seen ten or more times. The rearrangement joins TRBV7-9 to TRBJ2-1; TRBD1 or TRBD2 may be the D gene (6 bases each). Germline values: CDR1 SEHNR, CDR2 FQNEAQ (reference sequence). Trimming took off 3 bases at V and 2 bases at J, with 14 bases between the two ends. The CDR3 extends over 16 amino acids. The CDR3 spells CASSLTGASPYNEQFF. The CDR3 DNA reads TGTGCCAGCAGCTTGACGGGGGCAAGTCCCTACAATGAGCAGTTCTTC.

This clonotype was detected only a few times. The chain is built from TRBV6-1 and TRBJ1-1; TRBD1 matches at 12 bases. V was clipped by 1 base and J by 4 bases; unmatched bases: 4. The CDR3 is 16 amino acids. Germline V gives CDR1 MNHNS, CDR2 SASEGT. The CDR3 DNA follows: TGTGCCAGCAGTGAAGGGGGACAGGGGGCTGGCACTGAAGCTTTCTTT. Its protein is CASSEGGQGAGTEAFF.

This clonotype was seen repeatedly, ten times or more. The V gene is TRBV9, the J gene TRBJ2-2; TRBD2 aligns across 7 bases. CDR3 length equals 17 residues. Trimming took 1 base from V and 0 from J; bases not matched to a gene: 6. CDR1 is SGDLS, CDR2 YYNGEE, per germline. CDR3 nucleotide sequence: TGTGCCAGCAGCGTAAGAGTGGCGGGGGCGAACACCGGGGAGCTGTTTTTT. This gives the protein CASSVRVAGANTGELFF.

The table lists this clonotype with a few counts. The chain is built from TRBV6-2 or TRBV6-3 and TRBJ2-7, with 7 bases fitting TRBD2. There are 14 residues in the CDR3. CDR1 is MNHEY and CDR2 is SVGEGT in the germline V gene. The CDR3 spells CATSSAGRAYEQYV. The CDR3 bases are TGTGCCACCAGTAGTGCGGGGAGGGCCTACGAGCAGTACGTC.

The V gene is TRBV4-1, the J gene TRBJ2-7; 10 positions agree with TRBD1. This CDR3 spans 15 amino acids. Germline CDR1 and CDR2: MGHRA and YSYEKL. J lost 3 bases, V lost 1 base, and 3 bases had no gene match. Here the CDR3 reads CASSQADRGSYEQYF. CDR3 DNA: TGCGCCAGCAGCCAAGCGGACAGGGGGAGCTACGAGCAGTACTTC.